A single sample is the source of the 3 T cell receptor beta chains below, sequenced in a study of blood T cell repertoires in COVID-19. Clones were read by immunoSEQ multiplex PCR, and TCRdb kept only the in-frame ones, dropping some. The data contain about 420,000 clones, roughly 90% of them singletons. The specimen was peripheral blood. The receptors were sampled from a young man with COVID-19, enrolled during active disease.

The V call is TRBV11-2, the J call TRBJ2-7; TRBD2 is a possible D gene (5 bases). Germline V gives CDR1 SGHAT, CDR2 FQNNGV. Trimming shortened V by 0 bases and J by 5 bases, and 17 bases separated the two germline ends. The CDR3 totals 16 residues. In DNA form, the CDR3 reads TGTGCCAGCAGCTTAGAGGTTCCGGTAGGACTCCACGAGCAGTACTTC. It yields the protein CASSLEVPVGLHEQYF.

The gene calls are TRBV30 and TRBJ2-2; 7 bases line up with TRBD1. The CDR3 runs 14 residues. V shed 6 bases, J shed 2 bases, and the junction held 6 bases outside the gene matches. Germline V CDR1 and CDR2: GTSNPN, SVGIG (reference sequence). The DNA for the CDR3 is TGTGCCTGTAGGGGGACAGCAAACACCGGGGAGCTGTTTTTT. Translated, it gives CACRGTANTGELFF.

The chain carries TRBV19 and TRBJ2-2, with 7 bases identical to TRBD1. The CDR3 runs 15 residues. The ends lost 3 bases at V and 6 bases at J; junction bases unmatched: 7. Germline lookup yields CDR1 LNHDA and CDR2 SQIVND (reference sequence). The CDR3 bases are TGTGCCAGTAGTATCCGCACAGGGGAGCCCGGGGAGCTGTTTTTT. This codes for CASSIRTGEPGELFF.